Shown below are 19 T cell receptor beta chains from a single sample sequenced in a study of OX40 agonist ivuxolimab in advanced cancers. Produced via immunoSEQ multiplex PCR; TCRdb's table is partial and in-frame only. The sample yields around 11,000 clones, roughly 81% seen once. The sample consisted of CD4+ or CD8+ T cells sorted from blood, taken in a trial of the OX40 agonist ivuxolimab. These receptors came from an adult with an advanced solid tumor such as melanoma, head and neck, liver or kidney cancer.

This clone was seen only a few times. The chain joins TRBV4-1 to TRBJ1-1; D remains unclear. Germline V gene data show CDR1 as MGHRA and CDR2 as YSYEKL. The CDR3 contains 14 residues. Trimming shortened V by 5 bases and J by 1 base, and 11 bases separated the two germline ends. The CDR3 DNA follows: TGCGCCAGCAGCTACATCAGCGAGAACACTGAAGCTTTCTTT. Protein sequence: CASSYISENTEAFF.

This clone has a handful of counts. V and J are TRBV11-2 and TRBJ2-2; D ambiguous. Trimming pared 1 base from V and 13 bases from J, leaving 7 bases between. The CDR3 spans 11 residues. CDR1 and CDR2 from the germline V gene are SGHAT and FQNNGV. CDR3 DNA sequence: TGTGCCAGCAGCTTAGGAGCACGGCTGTTTTTT. Its protein is CASSLGARLFF.

The rearrangement uses TRBV7-3 and TRBJ1-1; D unclear. V was pared by 5 bases and J by 3 bases, with 16 bases between. The CDR3 is 15 amino acids. CDR1 SGHTA and CDR2 FQGTGA come from the germline V gene. CDR3 region: CASSEKWGGHTEAFF. The CDR3 DNA sequence: TGTGCCAGCAGCGAGAAATGGGGAGGGCACACTGAAGCTTTCTTT.

This chain connects TRBV7-3 to TRBJ1-2; TRBD1 aligns across 10 bases. Germline CDR1 reads SGHTA; CDR2 reads FQGTGA. V trimming: 4 bases; J trimming: 6 bases; junction bases outside the gene matches: 2. CDR3 length: 13 amino acids. DNA for the CDR3: TGTGCCAGCAGCTATGGGACAGGGGATGGCTACACCTTC. It yields the protein CASSYGTGDGYTF. Filled out from reference TRBV7-3 and TRBJ1-2, the complete variable domain reads GAGVSQTPSNKVTEKGKYVELRCDPISGHTALYWYRQSLGQGPEFLIYFQGTGAADDSGLPNDRFFAVRPEGSVSTLKIQRTERGDSAVYLCASSYGTGDGYTFGSGTRLTVV.

J is TRBJ1-1 and V is TRBV6-1; D is possibly TRBD1 (6 bases). The CDR3 covers 11 residues. The V and J ends lost 4 bases and 10 bases respectively, with 10 bases between them. Germline loops: CDR1 MNHNS, CDR2 SASEGT. CDR3 residues: CASSGGHTAFF. CDR3 in DNA: TGTGCCAGCAGTGGGGGACACACAGCTTTCTTT.

J is TRBJ2-2 and V is TRBV7-9; D is unresolved. Germline CDR1 is SEHNR and CDR2 is FQNEAQ (reference sequence). This CDR3 comprises 14 residues. V was clipped by 1 base and J by 2 bases, with 5 bases between them. CDR3 coding DNA: TGTGCCAGCAGCTTAGGCCAAAACACCGGGGAGCTGTTTTTT. Its translation is CASSLGQNTGELFF.

This rearrangement joins TRBV7-9 to TRBJ1-2; tentatively, D is TRBD1 (5 bases). The CDR3 is 16 amino acids. Per the germline V gene, CDR1 is SEHNR and CDR2 is FQNEAQ (reference sequence). V lost 5 bases, J lost 1 base, and 17 bases lay in between. The CDR3 DNA sequence: TGTGCCAGCAGCCAAACGACAGAGAACCTTAACTATGGCTACACCTTC. This encodes CASSQTTENLNYGYTF.

The gene calls are TRBV6-5 and TRBJ1-4, with TRBD1 matching 8 bases. CDR3 length: 14 residues. The V segment lost 6 bases and the J segment 2 bases; nucleotides outside the gene matches: 2. Germline-derived CDR1 and CDR2 are MNHEY and SVGAGI. As DNA, the CDR3 is TGTGCCAGCAGGCGGACAGGGACTAATGAAAAACTGTTTTTT. This encodes CASRRTGTNEKLFF.

This clone appeared once. V usage is TRBV28 and J usage is TRBJ1-4; D is unresolved. CDR1 MDHEN and CDR2 SYDVKM come from the germline V gene. The CDR3 runs to 16 residues. Trimming took 2 bases from V and 3 from J, leaving 13 bases between them. The chain's CDR3 is CASSLVGTGANEKLFF. As DNA, the CDR3 is TGTGCCAGCAGTTTAGTTGGTACCGGGGCTAATGAAAAACTGTTTTTT.

The gene calls are TRBV5-6 and TRBJ1-6; possible D gene TRBD1, 5 bases. The germline CDR1 and CDR2 sequences are SGHDT and YYEEEE. The V end was cut by 3 bases, the J end by 6 bases, with 13 bases between. The CDR3 consists of 15 residues. The CDR3 is CASSSDTLGNSPLHF. CDR3 DNA: TGTGCCAGCAGCTCGGACACCCTGGGTAATTCACCCCTCCACTTT.

J is TRBJ2-7 and V is TRBV28; D is perhaps TRBD2 (5 bases). V was pared by 11 bases and J by 3 bases, with 17 bases between. Germline lookup yields CDR1 MDHEN and CDR2 SYDVKM. CDR3 length: 13 residues. In nucleotides, the CDR3 is TGTGCCGCCACCCCTCGGACTGACTACGAGCAGTACTTC. Translating gives CAATPRTDYEQYF.

This chain uses TRBV9 with TRBJ2-1; unclear D gene. Trimming took 3 bases from V and 8 from J, leaving 9 bases between them. The germline CDR1 and CDR2 sequences are SGDLS and YYNGEE. The CDR3 is made up of 12 amino acids. CDR3 residues: CASSAGLHEQFF. CDR3 DNA: TGTGCCAGCAGCGCCGGTTTGCATGAGCAGTTCTTC.

J is TRBJ2-7 and V is TRBV6-5, with 10 bases that match TRBD2. Germline V CDR1 and CDR2: MNHEY, SVGAGI. Trimming cost V 6 bases and J 4 bases; bases outside gene matches: 9. This CDR3 spans 15 amino acids. The CDR3 protein is CASRPAGGPGYEQYF. CDR3 sequence (DNA): TGTGCCAGCAGACCAGCGGGGGGGCCAGGGTACGAGCAGTACTTC.

Details on this clone: The junction departs from germline at one end; a sequencing error may be responsible. The chain couples TRBV28 to TRBJ1-6; no definite D call. This CDR3 contains 15 residues. Germline CDR1 is MDHEN and CDR2 is SYDVKM. This chain's CDR3 is CASSSETSSNSPLHF. CDR3 sequence (DNA): TGTGCCAGCAGTTCCGAGACATCCTCTAATTCACCCCTCCACTTT. The full variable domain, completed using reference TRBV28 and TRBJ1-6, is DVKVTQSSRYLVKRTGEKVFLECVQDMDHENMFWYRQDPGLGLRLIYFSYDVKMKEKGDIPEGYSVSREKKERFSLILESASTNQTSMYLCASSSETSSNSPLHFGNGTRLTVT.

V is TRBV28 and J is TRBJ2-5; D is unresolved. The J call could be wrong; TRBJ2-7 is a better fit for the DNA end. Germline CDR1 reads MDHEN; CDR2 reads SYDVKM. CDR3 length equals 13 residues. The CDR3 nucleotides read TGTGCCAGCAGTTTATATACCCCGGGCGAGCAGTACTTC. This sequence encodes CASSLYTPGEQYF.

The genes are TRBV27 and TRBJ2-7; D is ambiguous. Trimming took 5 bases from V and 2 from J, leaving 13 bases between them. This CDR3 is built from 14 residues. CDR1 is MNHEY, CDR2 SMNVEV, per germline (reference sequence). DNA for the CDR3: TGTGCCAGCAGTCCCGAGTCGCACCCCTACGAGCAGTACTTC. Amino acids: CASSPESHPYEQYF.

The rearrangement links TRBV28 to TRBJ1-5; TRBD1 agrees at 7 bases. This CDR3 has 14 residues. CDR1 is MDHEN, CDR2 SYDVKM, per germline. V trimming: 2 bases; J trimming: 6 bases; junction bases outside the gene matches: 4. This CDR3 is CASSLGQATQPQHF. Written as DNA, the CDR3 is TGTGCCAGCAGTTTAGGACAGGCGACTCAGCCCCAGCATTTT.

V is TRBV11-3 and J is TRBJ2-5; 10 bases align to TRBD1. Germline V gene lookup returns CDR1 SGHNT and CDR2 YENEEA. The CDR3 sequence is 16 residues long. The junction had 6 bases not matched to a gene; V was cut back by 5 bases and J by 0 bases. The CDR3 nucleotides read TGTGCCAGCAGCCCCGGGACAGGGGCCCACCAAGAGACCCAGTACTTC. Its translation: CASSPGTGAHQETQYF.

Regarding this clone: The germline gene is not matched at one end of the junction; a read error may be the cause. The chain uses TRBV27 and TRBJ2-2; D may be TRBD2 (5 bases). Germline V CDR1 and CDR2: MNHEY, SMNVEV (reference sequence). This CDR3 spans 15 amino acids. The CDR3 bases are TGTGCCAGCAGTTTACCTGCGTGTGGGTACCGGGGAGCTGTTTTT. This gives the protein CASSLPACGYRGAVF.